The 16 T cell receptor beta chains listed next were all sequenced from one sample in a study of long-term antiretroviral therapy in people with HIV. The libraries were made with immunoSEQ v3.0 at survey level. Assay: immunoSEQ multiplex PCR; the TCRdb copy retains only in-frame clones and omits some. The data contain approximately 17,000 clones, roughly 72% of them singletons. The sequenced sample was unsorted PBMCs, obtained roughly 2.4 years before starting antiretroviral therapy. Every receptor here comes from a woman in her fifties or sixties with HIV.

The chain has TRBV10-3 and TRBJ1-1; D remains unclear. Trimming cost V 0 bases and J 0 bases, with 11 bases left between them. Germline V gene lookup returns CDR1 ENHRY and CDR2 SYGVKD. CDR3 length: 16 amino acids. CDR3 DNA: TGTGCCATCAGTGAGTCGGAAAGCGACTTGAACACTGAAGCTTTCTTT. Its protein product is CAISESESDLNTEAFF.

This rearrangement joins TRBV7-6 to TRBJ2-3; D is unresolved. From germline, CDR1 is SGHVS and CDR2 FNYEAQ. The V gene lost 5 bases and the J gene lost 2 bases, with 8 bases spanning the gap. This CDR3 has 13 amino acids. CDR3 DNA sequence: TGTGCCAGCAGCCCCAGAAACACAGATACGCAGTATTTT. Residues: CASSPRNTDTQYF.

The CDR3 DNA follows: TGTGCCAGCAACGAACGGACAGGGGTCGAGACCCAGTACTTC. Residues: CASNERTGVETQYF. The V gene is TRBV5-6, the J gene TRBJ2-5, with 9 bases identical to TRBD1. This CDR3 is 14 amino acids long. J was trimmed by 5 bases and V by 6 bases; bases with no gene match: 8. CDR1 is SGHDT, CDR2 YYEEEE, per germline.

The V and J genes are TRBV29-1 and TRBJ1-2; 7 nucleotides match TRBD1. Trimming at V came to 5 bases and at J to 4 bases, leaving 10 bases not matched to a gene. Germline V gene lookup returns CDR1 SQVTM and CDR2 ANQGSEA. The CDR3 consists of 14 residues. The CDR3 DNA sequence: TGCAGCGTTCTTCAGCCAGGGGGACCCTATGGCTACACCTTC. The encoded protein is CSVLQPGGPYGYTF. The variable domain in full, completed from reference TRBV29-1 and TRBJ1-2, reads SAVISQKPSRDICQRGTSLTIQCQVDSQVTMMFWYRQQPGQSLTLIATANQGSEATYESGFVIDKFPISRPNLTFSTLTVSNMSPEDSSIYLCSVLQPGGPYGYTFGSGTRLTVV.

The count of this clone is one. The chain joins TRBV27 to TRBJ2-3; D is unclear. Germline lookup yields CDR1 MNHEY and CDR2 SMNVEV (reference sequence). This CDR3 contains 15 residues. Trimming removed 5 bases at V and 0 bases at J, with 12 bases between. CDR3 bases: TGTGCCAGCAGTCCCTGGGATTTGAGCACAGATACGCAGTATTTT. Its translation: CASSPWDLSTDTQYF.

The chain links TRBV5-4 to TRBJ2-5, with D possibly matching TRBD1 (7 bases). Germline assignment: CDR1 SGHNT and CDR2 YYREEE (reference sequence). The CDR3 contains 13 residues. Trimming removed 3 bases from V and 4 bases from J, with 10 bases in between. The CDR3 protein is CASSWQGGETQYF. In DNA form, the CDR3 reads TGTGCCAGCAGCTGGCAGGGGGGAGAGACCCAGTACTTC.

The J gene is TRBJ2-7, the V gene TRBV7-2; D is perhaps TRBD2 (5 bases). Trimming left V 0 bases short and J 3 bases short, with 9 bases between. This CDR3 has 14 amino acids. Germline V gene lookup returns CDR1 SGHTA and CDR2 FQGNSA. The CDR3 nucleotides are TGTGCCAGCAGCTTAGCGACGGGAAACTACGAGCAGTACGTC. Translating it yields CASSLATGNYEQYV.

The V gene is TRBV7-8, the J gene TRBJ2-5; D gene ambiguous. V was shortened by 2 bases and J by 6 bases, with 13 bases between the two germline ends. Germline-derived CDR1 and CDR2 are SGHVS and FQNEAQ. The CDR3 is 14 residues long. This chain's CDR3 is CASSLPSREKTQYF. The CDR3 DNA sequence: TGTGCCAGCAGCTTACCGTCCCGTGAGAAGACCCAGTACTTC.

This chain joins TRBV5-3 and TRBJ1-5; 7 bases fit TRBD1. TRBV5-3 belongs to the ORF category, with a function that is uncertain. V shed 5 bases and J 4 bases; nucleotides not matched to a gene: 6. CDR3 length: 14 residues. The CDR3 here is CARRGLQGNQPQHF. The CDR3 DNA sequence: TGTGCCAGAAGGGGACTACAGGGGAATCAGCCCCAGCATTTT.

This chain links TRBV6-5 with TRBJ2-2; TRBD2 might be the D (6 bases). The germline V gene has CDR1 MNHEY and CDR2 SVGAGI. Trimming cost V 7 bases and J 0 bases, with 12 bases left between them. CDR3 length: 15 amino acids. The CDR3 region is CASTPGVSNTGELFF. The CDR3 DNA is TGTGCCAGCACCCCGGGGGTTTCGAACACCGGGGAGCTGTTTTTT.

This sequence joins TRBV6-6 and TRBJ1-4; a possible D gene is TRBD1 (5 bases). Trimming shortened V by 6 bases and J by 4 bases, and 15 bases separated the two germline ends. Per the germline V gene, CDR1 is MNHNY and CDR2 is SVGAGI (reference sequence). The CDR3 contains 15 residues. CDR3 in DNA: TGTGCCAGCAGCCGAACCGGACAATATAATGAAAAACTGTTTTTT. Translation: CASSRTGQYNEKLFF.

This CDR3 is CASSRERGRDGYTF. CDR3 in DNA: TGTGCCAGCAGCCGGGAACGGGGGCGGGATGGCTACACCTTC. V gene TRBV5-4 combines with J gene TRBJ1-2; perhaps TRBD1 as D (6 bases). Germline V lookup: CDR1 SGHNT, CDR2 YYREEE (reference sequence). The V end was cut by 4 bases, the J end by 6 bases, with 16 bases between. The CDR3 has 14 residues.

The chain carries TRBV7-9 and TRBJ1-6; D is unclear. CDR1 is SEHNR and CDR2 is FQNEAQ in the germline V gene (reference sequence). The CDR3 length is 15 residues. V was trimmed by 5 bases and J by 6 bases, leaving 14 bases between them. In DNA, the CDR3 is TGTGCCAGCAGCCCCTTGAATAAAGGTAATTCACCCCTCCACTTT. It encodes CASSPLNKGNSPLHF.

This clone occurred a few times. This chain links TRBV4-1 with TRBJ2-7; 13 nucleotides match TRBD2. Germline lookup yields CDR1 MGHRA and CDR2 YSYEKL. The CDR3 length is 15 residues. With V trimmed by 4 bases and J by 1 base, 1 base remained unmatched. DNA for the CDR3: TGCGCCAGCAGCCCGGGACTAGCGGGGTCCTACGAGCAGTACGTC. It codes for CASSPGLAGSYEQYV.

The chain joins TRBV4-2 to TRBJ1-2; the D is unclear. The V gene lost 0 bases and the J gene lost 2 bases, with 7 bases spanning the gap. This CDR3 contains 14 residues. CDR1 LGHNA and CDR2 YNFKEQ come from the germline V gene. As DNA, the CDR3 is TGTGCCAGCAGCCAAGATGGGGTGAACTATGGCTACACCTTC. This sequence encodes CASSQDGVNYGYTF.

V gene TRBV7-7 combines with J gene TRBJ2-5; TRBD1 matches 12 bases. Germline CDR1 is SSHAT and CDR2 is FNYEAQ (reference sequence). J was trimmed by 5 bases and V by 5 bases; bases with no gene match: 6. The length of the CDR3 is 15 residues. CDR3 in DNA: TGTGCCAGCAGCCACCGGGACAGGGGGCAGGAGACCCAGTACTTC. As protein: CASSHRDRGQETQYF.